Below are 10 T cell receptor beta chains sequenced from a single sample in a study of blood T cell repertoires in COVID-19 (TCRdb year 2020). Library preparation employed the immunoSEQ multiplex PCR assay. The clones in this table, taken by TCRdb from immuneACCESS, are in-frame only. Not every clone is retained; where verified, under half of the shortfall comes from an unresolved V gene, and the cause of the rest is unknown. Present in this sample are 350,000 to 400,000 clones, approximately 91% of which were seen just once. Jointly, the top ten make up roughly 0.9% of the sample. The sequenced sample consisted of PBMCs or T cells enriched from blood (not recorded which). The receptors shown here come from a woman aged 40 to 55 who had been exposed to COVID-19.

This chain links TRBV6-5 with TRBJ1-1; tentative D call: TRBD1 (5 bases). This CDR3 comprises 11 residues. V was trimmed by 8 bases and J by 1 base, leaving 5 bases between them. Germline CDR1 and CDR2: MNHEY and SVGAGI. The CDR3 nucleotides are TGTGCCAGCGACAGGAACACTGAAGCTTTCTTT. Amino acids: CASDRNTEAFF.

J is TRBJ2-2 and V is TRBV3-1 (or the pseudogene TRBV3-2); 8 bases fit TRBD1. CDR1 is LGHDT, CDR2 YNNKEL, per germline (reference sequence). Losses at the gene ends were 2 bases for V and 6 bases for J; bases not matched to a gene: 5. The CDR3 contains 15 residues. The CDR3 reads CASSQRTGGAGELFF. The DNA of the CDR3 is TGTGCCAGCAGCCAAAGAACAGGGGGTGCCGGGGAGCTGTTTTTT.

This chain links TRBV7-2 with TRBJ1-2, with TRBD1 identical over 12 bases. Germline V lookup: CDR1 SGHTA, CDR2 FQGNSA. V was pared by 1 base and J by 2 bases, with 5 bases of the junction left unmatched. This CDR3 spans 17 amino acids. CDR3 sequence reads: CASSLVGGTGGNYGYTF. For the CDR3, the DNA is TGTGCCAGCAGCTTAGTTGGCGGGACAGGGGGCAACTATGGCTACACCTTC.

The rearrangement joins TRBV6-1 to TRBJ1-2, with D possibly matching TRBD1 (5 bases). The germline V gene has CDR1 MNHNS and CDR2 SASEGT. The V and J ends lost 3 bases and 8 bases respectively, with 19 bases between them. CDR3 size: 15 residues. The CDR3 is CASSDPSQGFEGYTF. The CDR3 region has the DNA TGTGCCAGCAGTGACCCCAGTCAGGGATTCGAAGGCTACACCTTC.

This rearrangement joins TRBV7-2 to TRBJ1-6, with 9 positions matching TRBD1. V was clipped by 2 bases and J by 14 bases; unmatched bases: 13. The CDR3 runs 16 residues. Germline V gives CDR1 SGHTA, CDR2 FQGNSA. CDR3 coding DNA: TGTGCCAGCAGCTTATCTTTACCGGGACAGGGTCGGTCCCTCCACTTT. Its protein is CASSLSLPGQGRSLHF.

The rearrangement links TRBV7-8 to TRBJ1-3; the D is unclear. V dropped 6 bases and J dropped 0 bases, with 9 bases sitting between them. Germline CDR1 and CDR2: SGHVS and FQNEAQ. The CDR3 spans 14 residues. CDR3 bases: TGTGCCAGCAGAGCAGGCGTCTCTGGAAACACCATATATTTT. This translates into CASRAGVSGNTIYF.

This chain's CDR3 is CASSPRGPTGGTNIYEQYF. CDR3 in DNA: TGTGCCAGCAGTCCCAGGGGCCCAACAGGGGGTACGAATATCTACGAGCAGTACTTC. This sequence joins TRBV27 and TRBJ2-7, with TRBD1 identical over 8 bases. In germline, CDR1 is MNHEY, CDR2 SMNVEV (reference sequence). This CDR3 spans 19 amino acids. After removal of 5 bases from V and 3 bases from J, the junction contained 21 bases not matched to a gene.

The CDR3 nucleotides are TGTGCCAGTAAGAATGACAGGGCGGGCACTGAAGCTTTCTTT. Translation: CASKNDRAGTEAFF. The chain joins TRBV19 to TRBJ1-1; 7 nucleotides align to TRBD1. Losses at the gene ends were 7 bases for V and 4 bases for J; bases not matched to a gene: 9. The CDR3 is 14 residues long. Germline assignment: CDR1 LNHDA and CDR2 SQIVND (reference sequence). Complete variable domain (other parts from reference TRBV19 and TRBJ1-1): DGGITQSPKYLFRKEGQNVTLSCEQNLNHDAMYWYRQDPGQGLRLIYYSQIVNDFQKGDIAEGYSVSREKKESFPLTVTSAQKNPTAFYLCASKNDRAGTEAFFGQGTRLTVV.

This clone was seen only once. V gene TRBV4-1 combines with J gene TRBJ2-7, with D maybe TRBD1 (5 bases). V was cut by 2 bases and J by 3 bases, with 14 bases left in between. The germline V gene encodes CDR1 MGHRA and CDR2 YSYEKL. CDR3 length: 15 amino acids. The CDR3, as DNA: TGCGCCAGCAGCCAACCCTCAGGGCCGGGCTACGAGCAGTACTTC. Residues: CASSQPSGPGYEQYF.

The CDR3 is CAAALGQMNTGELFF. The CDR3 nucleotides are TGTGCCGCGGCCCTGGGGCAGATGAACACCGGGGAGCTGTTTTTT. The rearrangement uses TRBV30 and TRBJ2-2; tentatively, D is TRBD1 (5 bases). Deletions cut 8 bases from V and 1 base from J, with 17 bases between. The length of the CDR3 is 15 residues. CDR1 GTSNPN and CDR2 SVGIG come from the germline V gene (reference sequence).